This TCR beta chain was recorded in a study of shared clonotypes between healthy human individuals (dated by TCRdb to the early 2020s). About the full investigation: A few men and a couple of women, aged 18 to 49 years, made up the cohort. To estimate repertoire size and how much clonotypes are shared between individuals, the study performed deep sequencing of blood TCR repertoires from 4 to 6 healthy adults. For each donor, CD4 naive and CD4 memory were each run on three plates, CD8 naive on two plates, and CD8 memory on one plate. Leukapheresis yielded between about 0.8 and 8.9 billion PBMCs per donor. Libraries were prepared and TCR repertoires were sequenced by different laboratories using diverse techniques, in order to increase sequencing depth and limit assay-specific biases.

Using the deep immunoSEQ assay, multiplex PCR amplified TCR CDR3 regions from genomic DNA. Genomic DNA extracted from each cell subset was distributed evenly over all wells of several immunoSEQ 96-well plates, and each plate served as one replicate. For sorted subsets, each replicate PCR was loaded with approximately 0.2 ug genomic DNA, equivalent to 25,000 to 30,000 T cell genomes. Purified libraries were quantified with a Qubit 3.0 fluorometer, sized on a Bioanalyzer 2100, and re-quantified with the KAPA Library Quantification kit. Every immunoSEQ 96-well plate was sequenced on a separate single-read 150-cycle Illumina NextSeq 550 flow cell. The source study handled its data this way. Because the immunoSEQ output held only junctional sequences and lacked quality scores, the filtering could not match the filtering applied to full-length reads. Sequences were annotated with PyIR, a Python wrapper for IgBLAST v1.9, using IMGT germline references to assign V/J genes and CDR3. Any read was removed if the V/J assignment was weak (E-value above 1e-6), the CDR3 was missing, or the read contained stop codons, out-of-frame junctions, or ambiguous translated residues. A V3J clonotype was defined by an identical inferred V gene, J gene, and CDR3 amino acid sequence. Percentage overlap between repertoires was computed as shared unique clonotypes divided by the size of the smaller repertoire. Richness of each repertoire was evaluated using RTK rarefaction, the Chao1 estimator, and Recon v2.1 estimates of unobserved clonotypes. OLGA was used to compute generation probabilities for all TCRbeta clonotypes that the gDNA method yielded from a handful of donors. The clones in this table, taken by TCRdb from immuneACCESS, are in-frame only. Not every clone is retained; where verified, under half of the shortfall comes from an unresolved V gene, and the cause of the rest is unknown. V and J calls and clone size are those listed in that table; D and trimming were worked out from the DNA. The sample table records 2 million to 3 million clones; 93% of these occur just once. The ten largest make up 0.36% of the sample.

Summary of the overall study and its limitations: Only blood was sampled, and tissue TCR repertoires likely differ from those in blood. Based on pairwise subsampling, the degree of clonotype sharing among donors was expected to be affected by sequencing depth. About 5% of naive CD4, roughly 3.5% of naive CD8, about 2.5% of memory CD4, and about 0.4% of memory CD8 clonotypes were shared across several donors. Compared with non-shared clonotypes, the clonotypes found in all four sorted-subset donors had higher generation probabilities. Because the study included a small number of donors, the genetic and exposure-history diversity represented was limited. Incomplete sequencing was indicated by rarefaction of sorted-subset datasets, despite the large sequencing depth. Naive subsets generally had larger estimated clonotype richness than memory subsets did.

Of note for this clone: The clone's antigen remains unknown. No much larger clone is present one base from it, and per-base qualities are unavailable.

The donors were healthy, HIV-negative adults with no recently reported acute infections or vaccinations. Every donor was a Caucasian adult residing in Nashville, Tennessee, USA. CD4+ T cells were enriched by magnetic negative selection; naive cells were then positively selected on CD45RA, and the negative fraction formed the memory subset. After blood collection by leukapheresis, PBMCs were isolated using Ficoll-Histopaque density gradient centrifugation and then cryopreserved in the vapor phase of liquid nitrogen. Analytical flow cytometry was used to check the purity and quantity of each magnetically sorted T cell population. Genomic DNA was isolated from every sorted fraction and measured by UV absorbance on a Nanodrop 2000c. V drops 3 bases and J drops 2 bases, leaving 14 bases in between. The CDR3 spans 16 residues, from the cysteine through the phenylalanine. Here the CDR3 DNA is all that survives: 48 bases in frame from base 1. The germline V gene provides CDR1 KGHSH and CDR2 LQKENI.

This TCR came from a man aged 18 to 29 in good health. Some clones in this sample may be carry-over from other donors' samples. This chain joins TRBV18 to TRBJ1-3; too little of a D gene remains to name it. Sequencing was done on a sample of naive CD4+ T cells from PBMCs. The cell subset or site tag for this specimen amounts to: CD45RA+ positively selected. The DNA sequence follows: TGTGCCAGCTCACCCTTTAGCCCCGGCCCTGGAAACACCATATATTTT. Its amino acids are CASSPFSPGPGNTIYF.